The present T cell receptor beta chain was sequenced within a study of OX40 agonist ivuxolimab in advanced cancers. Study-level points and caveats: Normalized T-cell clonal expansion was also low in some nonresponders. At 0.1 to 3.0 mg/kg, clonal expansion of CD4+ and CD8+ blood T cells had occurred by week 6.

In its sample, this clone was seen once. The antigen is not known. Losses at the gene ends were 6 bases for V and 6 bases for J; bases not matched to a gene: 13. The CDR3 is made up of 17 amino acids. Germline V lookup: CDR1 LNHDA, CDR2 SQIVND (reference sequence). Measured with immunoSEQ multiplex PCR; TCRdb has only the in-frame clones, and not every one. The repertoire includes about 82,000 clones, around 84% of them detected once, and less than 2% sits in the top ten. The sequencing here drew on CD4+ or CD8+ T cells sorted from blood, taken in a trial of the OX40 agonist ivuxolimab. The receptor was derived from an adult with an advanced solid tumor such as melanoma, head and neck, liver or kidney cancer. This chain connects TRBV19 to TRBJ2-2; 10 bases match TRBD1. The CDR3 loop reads CASSLRKRQGAAGELFF. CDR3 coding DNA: TGTGCCAGTAGCCTGAGAAAACGACAGGGGGCGGCCGGGGAGCTGTTTTTT.